The clone carrying this T cell receptor (beta chain) occurred a few times. TCRdb re-analysed the 5' RACE reads in MiXCR, keeping a single row per CDR3 protein. The table lists roughly 190,000 distinct CDR3 sequences, about 18% of them singletons. The data belong to a study of T-cell memory formation after mild COVID-19. The CDR3 is made up of 14 amino acids. Trimming removed 1 base from V and 10 bases from J, with 11 bases in between. Germline V gene lookup returns CDR1 MGHRA and CDR2 YSYEKL. V and J are TRBV4-1 and TRBJ1-6; D ambiguous. The sequencing input was PBMCs or a T cell subset sorted from them (not recorded which). The source is an adult woman who had mild COVID-19 (a few samples of this study predate the infection). Cell type and time point are not known. The CDR3 nucleotides are TGCGCCAGCAGCCAAGCCCCGGGTTTGTCACCCCTCCACTTT. This encodes CASSQAPGLSPLHF.